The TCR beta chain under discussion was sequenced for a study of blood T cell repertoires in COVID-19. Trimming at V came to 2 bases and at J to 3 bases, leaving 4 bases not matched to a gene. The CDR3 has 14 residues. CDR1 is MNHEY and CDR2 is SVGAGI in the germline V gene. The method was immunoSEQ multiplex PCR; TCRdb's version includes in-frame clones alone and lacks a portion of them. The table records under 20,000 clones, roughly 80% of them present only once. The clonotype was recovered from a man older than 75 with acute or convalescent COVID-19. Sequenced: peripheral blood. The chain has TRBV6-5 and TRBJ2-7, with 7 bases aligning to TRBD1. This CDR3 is CASSYGGTVYEQYF. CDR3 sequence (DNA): TGTGCCAGCAGTTACGGTGGGACAGTCTACGAGCAGTACTTC.